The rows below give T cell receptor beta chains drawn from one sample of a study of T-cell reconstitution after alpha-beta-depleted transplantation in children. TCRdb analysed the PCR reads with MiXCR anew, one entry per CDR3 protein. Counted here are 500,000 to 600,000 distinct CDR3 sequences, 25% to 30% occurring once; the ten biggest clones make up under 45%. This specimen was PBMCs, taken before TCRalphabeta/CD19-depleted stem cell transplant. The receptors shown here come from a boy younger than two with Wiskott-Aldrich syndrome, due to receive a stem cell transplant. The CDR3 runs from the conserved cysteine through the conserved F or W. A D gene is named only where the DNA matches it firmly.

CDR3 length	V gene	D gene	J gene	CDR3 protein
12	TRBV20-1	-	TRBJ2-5	CSAPSRKETQYF
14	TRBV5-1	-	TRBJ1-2	CASSLGQGVLGYTF
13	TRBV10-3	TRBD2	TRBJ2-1	CAIYSGSYNEQFF
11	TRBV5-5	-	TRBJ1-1	CASGFRGGAFF
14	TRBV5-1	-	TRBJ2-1	CASSLKGGGNEQFF
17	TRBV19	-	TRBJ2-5	CASSWSGRRGTQETQYF
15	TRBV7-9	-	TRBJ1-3	CASTLAESSGNTIYF
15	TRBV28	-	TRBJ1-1	CASSFLDSLNTEAFF
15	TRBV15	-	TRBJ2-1	CATSRPPDWNNEQFF
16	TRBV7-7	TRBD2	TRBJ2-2	CASSLGLAGESGELFF
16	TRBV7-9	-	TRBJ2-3	CASSPRARSASDTQYF
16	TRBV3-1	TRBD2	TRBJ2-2	CASSQVAGANTGELFF
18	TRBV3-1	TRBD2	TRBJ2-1	CASSFVGGGRDPYNEQFF
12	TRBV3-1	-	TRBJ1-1	CASSQEYTEAFF
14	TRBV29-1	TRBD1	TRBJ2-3	CSVVDRVFTDTQYF
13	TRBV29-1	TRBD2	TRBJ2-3	CSLGLAGTDTQYF
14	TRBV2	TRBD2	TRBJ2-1	CASSRTSGSTEQFF
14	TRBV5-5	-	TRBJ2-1	CASSLGRNYNEQFF
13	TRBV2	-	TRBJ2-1	CASVGSSYNEQFF
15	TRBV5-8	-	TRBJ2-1	CASSRAFLGYNEQFF
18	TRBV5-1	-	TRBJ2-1	CASSLVGLPSNTYNEQFF
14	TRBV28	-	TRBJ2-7	CASRYGGASYEQYF
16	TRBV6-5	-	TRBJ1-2	CASSYSTIAGAGGYTF
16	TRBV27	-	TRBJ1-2	CASSPEGRGRNYGYTF
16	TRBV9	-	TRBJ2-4	CASSPHSSAAKNIQYF
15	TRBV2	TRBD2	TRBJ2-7	CASGRTGTRDYEQYF
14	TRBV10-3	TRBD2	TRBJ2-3	CATTSGLGTDTQYF
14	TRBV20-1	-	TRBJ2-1	CSARDSFTYNEQFF
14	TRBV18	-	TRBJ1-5	CASSPRTENQPQHF
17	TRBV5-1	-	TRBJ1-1	CASSDRPTGTENTEAFF
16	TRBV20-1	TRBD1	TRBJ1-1	CSAREGRGRRNTEAFF
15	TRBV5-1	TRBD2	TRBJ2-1	CASSFLAADYNEQFF
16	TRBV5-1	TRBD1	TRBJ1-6	CASSPRTGRDNSPLHF
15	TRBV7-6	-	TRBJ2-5	CASSLDIPGLGTQYF
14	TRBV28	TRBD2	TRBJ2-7	CASSLSGTTYEQYF
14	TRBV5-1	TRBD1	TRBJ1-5	CASSLLGGVEPQHF